What follows are 5 T cell receptor beta chains derived from one specimen sequenced in a study of Tregs in tolerant kidney transplant recipients. The protocol was immunoSEQ multiplex PCR, while the TCRdb copy is restricted to in-frame clones and leaves out a portion. The sample records roughly 66,000 clones, approximately 92% being singletons. Sequencing used CD8+ T cells from blood, obtained before the transplant. The receptors originated from a human donor who received a combined kidney and bone marrow transplant.

This clone was seen more than once but under ten times. The J gene is TRBJ2-3, the V gene TRBV6-6; 8 bases are a match to TRBD2. Trimming at V came to 6 bases and at J to 2 bases, leaving 1 base not matched to a gene. The germline V gene encodes CDR1 MNHNY and CDR2 SVGAGI (reference sequence). The CDR3 is made up of 13 amino acids. The CDR3 loop reads CASRLADTDTQYF. Here the CDR3 DNA reads TGTGCCAGCAGACTAGCGGACACAGATACGCAGTATTTT.

V usage is TRBV28 and J usage is TRBJ1-2, with 12 positions matching TRBD1. After removal of 5 bases from V and 4 bases from J, the junction contained 2 bases not matched to a gene. The CDR3 totals 14 residues. Germline V gives CDR1 MDHEN, CDR2 SYDVKM. The CDR3 nucleotides read TGTGCCAGCAGTGGGGACAGGGGGCTCTATGGCTACACCTTC. It yields the protein CASSGDRGLYGYTF.

This chain links TRBV7-9 with TRBJ2-5; TRBD1 agrees at 9 bases. CDR3 length equals 14 residues. Losses at the gene ends were 5 bases for V and 3 bases for J; bases not matched to a gene: 4. Germline V gene data show CDR1 as SEHNR and CDR2 as FQNEAQ (reference sequence). The CDR3 DNA reads TGTGCCAGCAGCGTCCGGGACAGGGAAGAGACCCAGTACTTC. Translated: CASSVRDREETQYF.

On this clone: A junction boundary mismatches the germline segment, possibly from a read error. This same CDR3 is encoded by further DNA sequences in the sample. The chain uses TRBV11-3 and TRBJ1-6; 9 bases line up with TRBD1. The CDR3 loop spans 19 amino acids. Per germline, CDR1 SGHNT and CDR2 YENEEA. CDR3 in amino acids: CASSFTGTGKRAYNSPLHF. CDR3 bases: TGTGCCAGCAGCTTTACCGGGACAGGGAAGAGGGCCTATAATTCCCCCCTCCACTTT.

This clone has a handful of counts. The genes are TRBV19 and TRBJ2-3; D may be TRBD2 (6 bases). Germline loops: CDR1 LNHDA, CDR2 SQIVND (reference sequence). V lost 6 bases and J lost 3, with 16 bases in between. The CDR3 extends over 15 amino acids. CDR3 residues: CASRLTGVRTDTQYF. CDR3 DNA: TGTGCCAGTAGACTTACGGGAGTAAGGACAGATACGCAGTATTTT.